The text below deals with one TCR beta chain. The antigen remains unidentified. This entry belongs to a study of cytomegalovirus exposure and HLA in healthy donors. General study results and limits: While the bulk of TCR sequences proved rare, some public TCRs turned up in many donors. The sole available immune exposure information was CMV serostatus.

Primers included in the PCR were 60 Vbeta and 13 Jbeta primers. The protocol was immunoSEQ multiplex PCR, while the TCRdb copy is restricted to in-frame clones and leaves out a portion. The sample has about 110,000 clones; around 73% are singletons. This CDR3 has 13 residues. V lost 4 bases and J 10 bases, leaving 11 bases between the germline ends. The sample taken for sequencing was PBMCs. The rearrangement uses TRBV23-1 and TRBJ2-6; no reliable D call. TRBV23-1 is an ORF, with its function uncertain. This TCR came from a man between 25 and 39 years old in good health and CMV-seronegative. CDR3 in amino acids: CASSRVFENVLTF. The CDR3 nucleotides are TGCGCCAGCAGTCGCGTTTTTGAGAACGTCCTGACTTTC.